The sequence of this T cell receptor beta chain was determined in a study of blood T cells in healthy people across ages. The V segment lost 6 bases and the J segment 3 bases; nucleotides outside the gene matches: 8. This CDR3 has 14 residues. CDR1 is SGHRS and CDR2 is YFSETQ in the germline V gene. The use of a sample-barcoded 5' primer and a J-beta primer mix characterized a second PCR of 7 to 11 cycles. TCRdb re-derived calls from the 5' RACE reads in MiXCR, one entry per CDR3 protein. This table holds around 990,000 distinct CDR3 sequences, 30% to 40% found once. The genes are TRBV5-1 and TRBJ1-1, with 7 bases lining up with TRBD1. Sequencing used blood. This TCR was sampled from a man between 18 and 29 years old in good health. CDR3 nucleotides: TGCGCCAGCACTATAACAGGGGCGGACACTGAAGCTTTCTTT. Translated, it gives CASTITGADTEAFF.